This paragraph reports one T cell receptor beta chain. The antigen this receptor binds is unknown. Base qualities were left out, and no much larger clone turns up one base away. The collaborating institutions used their own protocols to collect whole blood in K2EDTA tubes. For TCRbeta analysis, collaborators shipped samples as frozen whole blood, isolated PBMCs, or DNA extracted from either of those sample types. This entry is derived from a study of blood T cell repertoires in COVID-19 (dated by TCRdb to the early 2020s). Describing the broader study: Collaborator samples came from the United States, Italy and Spain and covered acute and convalescent phases of COVID-19. HLA class I and class II types, where available, came from metadata supplied by the sample provider rather than from assay-based typing. A freely available public database, intended as a resource for researchers studying the immune response to SARS-CoV-2, is where the repertoires were released. Deeply sampled blood TCRbeta repertoires from subjects exposed to, actively infected with, or recovered from COVID-19 were included in the dataset. Samples were obtained from the ongoing ImmuneRACE study (first 160 participants) and from 1,254 subjects provided by 6 global collaborators. A de-identified subject ID, COVID-19 status, age in years and sex were almost always included in the sample metadata. The material from the prospective study consisted of cDNA or gDNA derived from T cells, B-cell-depleted T cells, or PBMCs. Paper-wide results and their limitations: Clinical and demographic metadata were provided uncurated, with the amount varying by source and participant.

The CDR3 has 16 amino acids, counting the end cysteine and phenylalanine. Just CDR3 DNA is preserved here, 48 bases in frame from base 1. V loses 0 bases of germline sequence and J loses 1 base, and the interval between the two ends is 10 bases. Reading the germline V gene gives CDR1 LGHNA and CDR2 YSLEER. TCRbeta CDR3 regions were amplified from genomic DNA by means of the immunoSEQ Assay, a bias-controlled multiplex PCR. On the study's bioinformatics: The number of nucleated cells in each sample was estimated by amplification of reference gene primers within the assay. To quantify the absolute abundance of each unique TCRbeta CDR3 rearrangement, sequence reads were collapsed and filtered. For each sample, productive Simpson clonality was calculated as the square root of Simpson's diversity index over productive rearrangements. TCRdb took this table from immuneACCESS and kept in-frame rearrangements with V and J called. Such tables lack part of the clones; where checked against another copy, unresolved V genes explain under half of the gap, and the rest is unexplained. V, J and clone size were drawn from that table, and D and trimming were deduced from the DNA. This sample lists a few hundred thousand clones; roughly 84% were detected once. The ten largest make up 1% of the sample.

The chain links TRBV4-3 with TRBJ1-5, with an unclear D gene assignment. Material: peripheral blood. This clonotype was obtained from a man in his fifties with active or convalescent COVID-19. The DNA is as follows: TGCGCCAGCAGCCAAGATAATGAGTTAAGCAATCAGCCCCAGCATTTT. Its amino acids are CASSQDNELSNQPQHF.